The 28 T cell receptor beta chains listed next were all sequenced from one sample in a study of PD-1 blockade in classical Hodgkin lymphoma. Assay used: immunoSEQ multiplex PCR; TCRdb lists only in-frame clones, some missing. The sample holds 20,000 to 25,000 clones; 60% to 80% are singletons and the top ten take over 15%. Time point meaning: cycle 4 day 1 (C4D1), after six to seven weeks of nivolumab. Each patient relapsed following autologous stem cell transplantation, and prior brentuximab vedotin exposure differed. This sample comprised peripheral blood mononuclear cells (PBMCs), obtained before the fourth cycle of nivolumab. Every receptor here comes from a human donor with classical Hodgkin lymphoma.

This chain connects TRBV27 to TRBJ2-7; D might be TRBD2 (6 bases). Germline CDR1 is MNHEY and CDR2 is SMNVEV (reference sequence). The CDR3 is made up of 16 amino acids. With 4 bases removed from V and 0 bases from J, the gap between germline ends came to 16 bases. The CDR3, as DNA: TGTGCCAGCAGTTCTGCGGGACCAGAGGGCTCCTACGAGCAGTACTTC. Translated, it gives CASSSAGPEGSYEQYF.

The rearrangement joins TRBV18 to TRBJ1-4; tentatively, D is TRBD1 (5 bases). The germline V and J ends were trimmed by 2 bases and 4 bases, with 8 bases remaining between them. Germline assignment: CDR1 KGHSH and CDR2 LQKENI. This CDR3 comprises 14 residues. The CDR3: CASSPGTVNEKLFF. DNA of the CDR3: TGTGCCAGCTCACCAGGGACCGTTAATGAAAAACTGTTTTTT.

The V gene is TRBV15, the J gene TRBJ2-7, with D perhaps matching TRBD1 (6 bases). Germline V gene data show CDR1 as LNHNV and CDR2 as YYDKDF (reference sequence). The CDR3 is 15 amino acids. V was trimmed by 0 bases and J by 7 bases, leaving 16 bases between them. CDR3: CATSRDAVTGYEQYF. The CDR3 bases are TGTGCCACCAGCAGAGATGCCGTCACAGGGTATGAGCAGTACTTC.

The chain employs TRBV27 and TRBJ1-1; 7 bases fit TRBD1. Germline V gives CDR1 MNHEY, CDR2 SMNVEV (reference sequence). There are 15 residues in the CDR3. V gave up 8 bases and J gave up 7 bases; unmatched junction bases: 16. CDR3 region: CASGSEGAGESEAFF. The CDR3 nucleotides are TGTGCCAGCGGGTCGGAGGGGGCTGGCGAAAGTGAAGCTTTCTTT.

The rearrangement uses TRBV30 and TRBJ1-5; no reliable D call. The CDR3 loop spans 13 amino acids. In germline, CDR1 is GTSNPN, CDR2 SVGIG (reference sequence). Trimming removed 0 bases at V and 5 bases at J, with 8 bases between. The CDR3 is CAWSVRRDQPQHF. In nucleotides, the CDR3 is TGTGCCTGGAGTGTACGGAGGGATCAGCCCCAGCATTTT.

This clone was found a few times. The V gene is TRBV28, the J gene TRBJ1-4; 9 bases agree with TRBD1. Germline assignment: CDR1 MDHEN and CDR2 SYDVKM. This CDR3 has 14 residues. Trimming cost V 5 bases and J 8 bases; bases outside gene matches: 6. The CDR3 DNA reads as TGTGCCAGCAGTCCCGGGACAGGGATAGAAAAACTGTTTTTT. Amino acid sequence: CASSPGTGIEKLFF.

The CDR3 bases are TGCGCCAGCAGCTTGGGCCCCACCGACTATCAGCCCCAGCATTTT. Residues: CASSLGPTDYQPQHF. This chain uses TRBV5-1 with TRBJ1-5; the D is unclear. The CDR3 has 15 residues. Trimming left V 0 bases short and J 5 bases short, with 12 bases between. The germline V gene has CDR1 SGHRS and CDR2 YFSETQ.

This clone was observed a single time. The chain has TRBV27 and TRBJ2-1; perhaps TRBD2 as D (6 bases). The germline gives CDR1 MNHEY, CDR2 SMNVEV (reference sequence). The germline V and J ends were trimmed by 7 bases and 10 bases, with 26 bases remaining between them. The CDR3 loop spans 16 amino acids. As DNA, the CDR3 is TGTGCCAGCATCCGATCCGGAGGGGCTCCCCGGAAAGAGCAGTTCTTC. Its translation is CASIRSGGAPRKEQFF.

V gene TRBV7-9 combines with J gene TRBJ2-2, with D possibly matching TRBD2 (7 bases). Trimming removed 3 bases at V and 3 bases at J, with 14 bases between. Germline lookup yields CDR1 SEHNR and CDR2 FQNEAQ (reference sequence). The CDR3 runs 16 residues. In nucleotides, the CDR3 is TGTGCCAGCAGCTTCCCCGGGGGGCTGGACACCGGGGAGCTGTTTTTT. Translation: CASSFPGGLDTGELFF. The complete variable domain, with remaining parts taken from reference TRBV7-9 and TRBJ2-2, reads DTGVSQNPRHKITKRGQNVTFRCDPISEHNRLYWYRQTLGQGPEFLTYFQNEAQLEKSRLLSDRFSAERPKGSFSTLEIQRTEQGDSAMYLCASSFPGGLDTGELFFGEGSRLTVL.

This clone appeared a few times. This sequence joins TRBV7-2 and TRBJ2-5; 7 bases fit TRBD2. The CDR3 is 13 residues long. The V segment lost 5 bases and the J segment 4 bases; nucleotides outside the gene matches: 4. CDR1 and CDR2 (germline): SGHTA, FQGNSA. The CDR3 reads CASSQLARETQYF. In DNA, the CDR3 is TGTGCCAGCAGCCAACTAGCGAGAGAGACCCAGTACTTC. The full variable domain, completed using reference TRBV7-2 and TRBJ2-5, is GAGVSQSPSNKVTEKGKDVELRCDPISGHTALYWYRQSLGQGLEFLIYFQGNSAPDKSGLPSDRFSAERTGGSVSTLTIQRTQQEDSAVYLCASSQLARETQYFGPGTRLLVL.

The V and J genes are TRBV19 and TRBJ2-7, with a tentative D call TRBD2 (7 bases). Trimming took 1 base from V and 4 from J, leaving 11 bases between them. This CDR3 contains 14 residues. The germline V gene encodes CDR1 LNHDA and CDR2 SQIVND (reference sequence). The CDR3 nucleotides are TGTGCCAGTAGTATAGGGGGGGGCGAGTACGAGCAGTACTTC. As protein: CASSIGGGEYEQYF.

The chain couples TRBV4-3 to TRBJ2-1; D is ambiguous. V shed 4 bases and J shed 10 bases, with 14 bases lying between them. Germline CDR1 reads LGHNA; CDR2 reads YSLEER. This CDR3 region has 13 residues. CDR3 protein: CASSPFVTTEQFF. For the CDR3, the DNA is TGCGCCAGCAGCCCCTTCGTAACGACCGAGCAGTTCTTC.

The chain couples TRBV29-1 to TRBJ1-1; no clear D gene. V lost 6 bases and J lost 1, with 9 bases in between. The CDR3 runs to 12 residues. The V gene's germline CDR1 is SQVTM and CDR2 ANQGSEA. CDR3 DNA: TGCAGCGTGAGGACTCCGAACACTGAAGCTTTCTTT. Its protein product is CSVRTPNTEAFF.

The chain joins TRBV5-8 to TRBJ2-1, with D possibly being TRBD2 (5 bases). The germline CDR1 and CDR2 sequences are SGHTS and YDEGEE. The V and J ends lost 1 base and 0 bases respectively, with 8 bases between them. The CDR3 length is 15 residues. CDR3: CASSLLGSSYNEQFF. The CDR3 nucleotides read TGTGCCAGCAGCTTGTTGGGGAGCTCCTACAATGAGCAGTTCTTC.

By sample fraction, this clone is medium-sized (0.01 to 0.1%). The chain uses TRBV6-1 and TRBJ2-4; 9 bases are shared with TRBD1. The CDR3 covers 14 residues. The germline V gene has CDR1 MNHNS and CDR2 SASEGT. V lost 10 bases, J lost 12 bases, and 16 bases stayed unmatched. The CDR3 region has the DNA TGTGCCACATCCCCCCGGGACAGGGAAGGGAATCAGTACTTC. As protein: CATSPRDREGNQYF.

The V call is TRBV18, the J call TRBJ2-5; D is undetermined. The CDR3 is 12 residues long. V shed 6 bases and J shed 1 base, with 6 bases lying between them. CDR1 KGHSH and CDR2 LQKENI come from the germline V gene. The CDR3 sequence is CASSSGQETQYF. The CDR3 coding sequence is TGTGCCAGCTCTTCGGGCCAAGAGACCCAGTACTTC.

The genes are TRBV5-4 and TRBJ2-5, with a possible D match to TRBD1 (5 bases). V was shortened by 4 bases and J by 3 bases, with 10 bases between the two germline ends. Germline loops: CDR1 SGHNT, CDR2 YYREEE (reference sequence). This CDR3 is built from 13 residues. The CDR3 DNA reads as TGTGCCAGCAGCCTCAACAGGAAAGAGACCCAGTACTTC. Translated: CASSLNRKETQYF. The complete variable domain, with remaining parts taken from reference TRBV5-4 and TRBJ2-5, reads ETGVTQSPTHLIKTRGQQVTLRCSSQSGHNTVSWYQQALGQGPQFIFQYYREEENGRGNFPPRFSGLQFPNYSSELNVNALELDDSALYLCASSLNRKETQYFGPGTRLLVL.

This clone was observed a handful of times. The chain recombines TRBV29-1 with TRBJ1-5; 9 bases align to TRBD1. Germline V lookup: CDR1 SQVTM, CDR2 ANQGSEA. The junction had 15 bases not matched to a gene; V was cut back by 4 bases and J by 5 bases. CDR3 length equals 17 residues. Written as DNA, the CDR3 is TGCAGCGTTGTTGTCGGGACAGGGTGGGCGATGGATCAGCCCCAGCATTTT. Residues: CSVVVGTGWAMDQPQHF.

A few counts support this clone. The rearrangement joins TRBV19 to TRBJ2-2, with D possibly TRBD1 on 5 matching bases. Germline CDR1 LNHDA, CDR2 SQIVND (reference sequence). The CDR3 totals 17 residues. V was trimmed by 3 bases and J by 2 bases, leaving 16 bases between them. The CDR3 coding sequence is TGTGCCAGTAGTATTGGGTCTGGGCAGGGCAACACCGGGGAGCTGTTTTTT. Protein: CASSIGSGQGNTGELFF.

This chain connects TRBV10-3 to TRBJ2-1; TRBD2 aligns across 13 bases. The ends lost 8 bases at V and 10 bases at J; junction bases unmatched: 5. Looked up from germline, CDR1 is ENHRY and CDR2 is SYGVKD. The CDR3 is 13 amino acids. CDR3 protein: CAISGTSGAEQFF. CDR3 DNA sequence: TGTGCCATCTCCGGGACTAGCGGGGCCGAGCAGTTCTTC.

The chain uses TRBV7-5 and TRBJ2-7; the table's D call, TRBD1, has no DNA check behind it. TRBV7-5 is assigned pseudogene status. The CDR3 totals 11 residues. CDR3 DNA: TGTGCCAGAAGCTTCACCTACGAGCAGTACTTC. This gives the protein CARSFTYEQYF.

The V call is TRBV6-5, the J call TRBJ1-1; D not certain. The V gene's germline CDR1 is MNHEY and CDR2 SVGAGI. The CDR3 has 14 amino acids. V lost 0 bases and J lost 2, with 7 bases in between. For the CDR3, the DNA is TGTGCCAGCAGTTACTCGACCTTAAACACTGAAGCTTTCTTT. Translated, it gives CASSYSTLNTEAFF.

This clone showed up just once. V gene TRBV25-1 combines with J gene TRBJ1-2; possible D gene TRBD1, 5 bases. V lost 6 bases and J lost 7, with 15 bases in between. The CDR3 runs to 13 residues. CDR1 is MGHDK, CDR2 SYGVNS, per germline. CDR3 nucleotides: TGTGCCAGCAGCGAGGGGATATGGGCTGGCTACACCTTC. This sequence encodes CASSEGIWAGYTF.

The chain links TRBV7-8 to TRBJ2-5; a possible D gene is TRBD2 (6 bases). Between the trimmed V and J ends, which lost 4 bases and 0 bases, there was a span of 18 bases. CDR1 and CDR2 (germline): SGHVS, FQNEAQ. CDR3 size: 17 residues. This chain's CDR3 is CASSSEGTAGNQETQYF. The CDR3 DNA reads TGTGCCAGCAGCTCAGAAGGGACTGCGGGCAACCAAGAGACCCAGTACTTC.

The sample holds one count of this clone. J is TRBJ1-2 and V is TRBV18; D remains unclear. With 2 bases removed from V and 7 bases from J, the gap between germline ends came to 8 bases. Germline V lookup: CDR1 KGHSH, CDR2 LQKENI. The CDR3 consists of 12 residues. The CDR3 protein is CASSPVGIGYTF. The CDR3, as DNA: TGTGCCAGCTCACCAGTGGGAATTGGCTACACCTTC.

The chain employs TRBV21-1 and TRBJ1-1; the D call in the table, TRBD1, was not verified against the DNA. TRBV21-1 counts as a pseudogene. This CDR3 spans 15 amino acids. Here the CDR3 reads CASSKFPGMNTEAFF. The CDR3 bases are TGTGCCAGCAGCAAATTTCCAGGAATGAACACTGAAGCTTTCTTT.

The V gene is TRBV5-6, the J gene TRBJ2-3, with D tentatively TRBD1 (6 bases). The CDR3 is 15 residues long. The germline V gene has CDR1 SGHDT and CDR2 YYEEEE. Trimming took 1 base from V and 7 from J, leaving 16 bases between them. The CDR3 DNA sequence: TGTGCCAGCAGCTTGTTCTTGGCAGGGGCCAATACGCAGTATTTT. Its protein is CASSLFLAGANTQYF.

The V gene is TRBV7-3, the J gene TRBJ2-1; 11 bases agree with TRBD1. With V trimmed by 5 bases and J by 6 bases, 9 bases remained unmatched. Germline V gene data show CDR1 as SGHTA and CDR2 as FQGTGA. This CDR3 is built from 16 residues. DNA of the CDR3: TGTGCCAGCAGCACCCCTGGGGGGACAGGGGGCAATGAGCAGTTCTTC. Translation: CASSTPGGTGGNEQFF.